A single sample gave rise to the 26 T cell receptor beta chains below, sequenced in a study of CXCR3-negative and CXCR3-positive naive CD8 T cells. Study-level results: More hydrophobic TRB CDR3s occurred in CXCR3-positive than in CXCR3-negative naive cells.

All TRB cDNA libraries came from 5' RACE performed with UMI labels. TCRdb re-called the 5' RACE reads and catalogs CDR3 proteins one per entry, DNA excluded. Its listing shows approximately 140,000 distinct CDR3 sequences. These receptors have no identified antigens. Sequences were obtained from naive CXCR3+ CD8+ T cells from blood. Subset in this sample: CD45RO-CCR7+CD27+CD95- naive CD8+ T cells expressing CXCR3 (TNR3+). The receptors shown here come from a human donor in good health. Some clones in this sample may be carry-over from other donors' samples.

The V call is TRBV29-1, the J call TRBJ1-4; TCRdb reports TRBD1, a call that lacks DNA to check it against. CDR1 is SQVTM, CDR2 ANQGSEA, per germline. The length of the CDR3 is 12 residues. The CDR3: CSVETQGLGLFF. Using reference TRBV29-1 and TRBJ1-4 for the parts outside the CDR3, the full variable domain is SAVISQKPSRDICQRGTSLTIQCQVDSQVTMMFWYRQQPGQSLTLIATANQGSEATYESGFVIDKFPISRPNLTFSTLTVSNMSPEDSSIYLCSVETQGLGLFFGSGTQLSVL.

The chain joins TRBV6-5 to TRBJ1-1; TCRdb selects TRBD1, and the lack of DNA leaves this call unchecked. CDR3 size: 13 residues. Germline loops: CDR1 MNHEY, CDR2 SVGAGI. The CDR3 region is CASSWAKNTEAFF.

The chain employs TRBV6-2 or TRBV6-3 and TRBJ1-1; the TRBD1 assignment by TCRdb is unverifiable without DNA. This CDR3 has 17 amino acids. Per the germline V gene, CDR1 is MNHEY and CDR2 is SVGEGT. The CDR3 protein is CASSLSEQGAQGPEAFF.

V and J are TRBV12-3 or TRBV12-4 and TRBJ2-3; the TCRdb call, TRBD1, lacks DNA for checking. This CDR3 has 16 residues. The CDR3 here is CASSLAPGPGTDTQYF.

The chain combines TRBV7-9 with TRBJ1-6; absent DNA, TCRdb's TRBD1 call cannot be checked. The CDR3 has 15 residues. The germline CDR1 and CDR2 sequences are SEHNR and FQNEAQ (reference sequence). This CDR3 reads CASSSLDRGLSPLHF.

CDR3 region: CASSFGQGTYEQYF. The chain carries TRBV5-1 and TRBJ2-7; TCRdb calls TRBD1, which cannot be checked without DNA. The CDR3 is made up of 14 amino acids. The germline V gene encodes CDR1 SGHRS and CDR2 YFSETQ.

The V and J genes are TRBV12-3 or TRBV12-4 and TRBJ2-1. This CDR3 spans 13 amino acids. The CDR3 region is CASTGQFMDEQFF.

V and J are TRBV7-9 and TRBJ1-4; with no DNA, the TCRdb D assignment of TRBD1 cannot be verified. Germline V gene lookup returns CDR1 SEHNR and CDR2 FQNEAQ (reference sequence). CDR3 length: 14 residues. CDR3 sequence reads: CASRSQGTDEKLFF.

The V gene is TRBV4-1, the J gene TRBJ2-3; TCRdb indicates TRBD1, and absent DNA this call remains unverified. Germline CDR1 and CDR2: MGHRA and YSYEKL. The CDR3 is 18 amino acids. CDR3 residues: CASSQGATGVSFTDTQYF.

The V gene is TRBV29-1, the J gene TRBJ1-3; absent DNA, TCRdb's TRBD1 call cannot be checked. The length of the CDR3 is 13 residues. Germline CDR1 is SQVTM and CDR2 is ANQGSEA. The CDR3 region is CSVEVIGTDTIYF.

V and J are TRBV6-5 and TRBJ2-3; TCRdb lists TRBD2, though no DNA is available to test this call. This CDR3 comprises 17 residues. The germline V gene has CDR1 MNHEY and CDR2 SVGAGI. CDR3 sequence: CASSLRSHQGGTDTQYF.

The J gene is TRBJ2-7, the V gene TRBV2; the D gene TCRdb calls, TRBD1, cannot be checked with no DNA. The CDR3 contains 14 residues. Germline V gene lookup returns CDR1 SNHLY and CDR2 FYNNEI. This CDR3 reads CASRGQGGTYEQYF. The complete variable domain, with remaining parts taken from reference TRBV2 and TRBJ2-7, reads EPEVTQTPSHQVTQMGQEVILRCVPISNHLYFYWYRQILGQKVEFLVSFYNNEISEKSEIFDDQFSVERPDGSNFTLKIRSTKLEDSAMYFCASRGQGGTYEQYFGPGTRLTVT.

V usage is TRBV7-9 and J usage is TRBJ1-4. There are 15 residues in the CDR3. Per the germline V gene, CDR1 is SEHNR and CDR2 is FQNEAQ (reference sequence). CDR3 region: CASSRTSDDNEKLFF.

The gene calls are TRBV15 and TRBJ2-5; checking the TCRdb D call of TRBD1 is not possible without DNA. CDR1 and CDR2 from the germline V gene are LNHNV and YYDKDF (reference sequence). The CDR3 sequence is 15 residues long. The CDR3: CATSRDPTGAETQYF.

J is TRBJ2-7 and V is TRBV13. The CDR3 loop spans 15 amino acids. Germline assignment: CDR1 PRHDT and CDR2 FYEKMQ (reference sequence). The CDR3 spells CASSSTALSFYEQYF.

The chain links TRBV12-3 or TRBV12-4 to TRBJ2-2; lacking DNA, the TRBD1 call made by TCRdb goes unchecked. The CDR3 is 14 amino acids. CDR3 protein: CASIGTGDTGELFF.

The chain has TRBV5-1 and TRBJ2-1; TCRdb reports TRBD1, a call that lacks DNA to check it against. The CDR3 consists of 16 residues. Germline V gives CDR1 SGHRS, CDR2 YFSETQ. This CDR3 reads CASSARGGDSYNEQFF.

The chain joins TRBV7-9 to TRBJ2-7; with no DNA, the TCRdb D assignment of TRBD1 cannot be verified. The CDR3 contains 15 residues. Germline loops: CDR1 SEHNR, CDR2 FQNEAQ (reference sequence). CDR3 amino acids: CASSRSGGAGYEQYF.

The chain links TRBV2 to TRBJ2-5. The CDR3 length is 14 residues. The germline V gene encodes CDR1 SNHLY and CDR2 FYNNEI. CDR3 sequence: CASSEEPYQETQYF.

The rearrangement joins TRBV13 to TRBJ2-1. Germline V lookup: CDR1 PRHDT, CDR2 FYEKMQ (reference sequence). The CDR3 consists of 12 residues. CDR3 loop: CASSLRSYEQFF.

V is TRBV7-6 and J is TRBJ1-4. Germline loops: CDR1 SGHVS, CDR2 FNYEAQ. The CDR3 sequence is 16 residues long. CDR3 sequence reads: CASSLRPYATNEKLFF. Complete variable domain (other parts from reference TRBV7-6 and TRBJ1-4): GAGVSQSPRYKVTKRGQDVALRCDPISGHVSLYWYRQALGQGPEFLTYFNYEAQQDKSGLPNDRFSAERPEGSISTLTIQRTEQRDSAMYRCASSLRPYATNEKLFFGSGTQLSVL.

This sequence joins TRBV5-1 and TRBJ2-1; no DNA is available, so the TRBD1 call from TCRdb remains unchecked. The germline gives CDR1 SGHRS, CDR2 YFSETQ. This CDR3 is built from 15 residues. CDR3 amino acids: CASSLGQGMYNEQFF.

The chain joins TRBV28 to TRBJ2-5; TCRdb indicates TRBD2, and absent DNA this call remains unverified. The germline gives CDR1 MDHEN, CDR2 SYDVKM. The CDR3 has 15 residues. Here the CDR3 reads CAILSGLSKEETQYF.

The chain carries TRBV30 and TRBJ1-3; no DNA is available, so the TRBD1 call from TCRdb remains unchecked. Per germline, CDR1 GTSNPN and CDR2 SVGIG (reference sequence). The CDR3 is 15 amino acids. This CDR3 reads CAWWGDILSGNTIYF.

V usage is TRBV5-1 and J usage is TRBJ2-1. CDR3 size: 12 residues. Germline CDR1 SGHRS, CDR2 YFSETQ. CDR3 loop: CASSLGDTQQFF.

The chain uses TRBV19 and TRBJ1-1; TCRdb proposes TRBD1, but this gene call is untestable without DNA. The length of the CDR3 is 16 residues. The germline CDR1 and CDR2 sequences are LNHDA and SQIVND (reference sequence). The CDR3 sequence: CASSMGAGGAGTEAFF. The full variable domain, completed using reference TRBV19 and TRBJ1-1, is DGGITQSPKYLFRKEGQNVTLSCEQNLNHDAMYWYRQDPGQGLRLIYYSQIVNDFQKGDIAEGYSVSREKKESFPLTVTSAQKNPTAFYLCASSMGAGGAGTEAFFGQGTRLTVV.